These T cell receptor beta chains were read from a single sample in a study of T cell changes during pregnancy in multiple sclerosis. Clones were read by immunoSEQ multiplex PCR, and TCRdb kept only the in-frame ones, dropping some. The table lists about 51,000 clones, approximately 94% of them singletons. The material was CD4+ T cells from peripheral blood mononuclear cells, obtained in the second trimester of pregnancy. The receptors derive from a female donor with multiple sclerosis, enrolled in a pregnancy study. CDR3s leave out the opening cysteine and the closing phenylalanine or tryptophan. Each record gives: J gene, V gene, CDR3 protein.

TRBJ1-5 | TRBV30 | AWSGGQGLNQPQH
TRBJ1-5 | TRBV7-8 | ASSPRDSSNQPQH
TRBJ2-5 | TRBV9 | ASSVSGTFQETQY
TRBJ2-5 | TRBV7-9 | ASSLAHFETQY
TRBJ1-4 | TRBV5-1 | ASSRSDRSHEKLF
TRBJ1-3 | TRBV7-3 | ASSLTGRGGNTIY
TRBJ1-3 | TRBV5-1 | ASSSQGTGPGNTIY
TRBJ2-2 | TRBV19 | ASSIGQAGELF
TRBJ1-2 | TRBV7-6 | ASSLGGTGMNYGYT
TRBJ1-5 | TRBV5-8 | ASSLSVNQPQH
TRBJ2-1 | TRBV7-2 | ASSLRGSHNEQF
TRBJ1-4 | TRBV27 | ASSFRGQEKLF
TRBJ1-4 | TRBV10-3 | ATAGTANEKLF
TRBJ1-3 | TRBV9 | ASSVNIHSGNTIY
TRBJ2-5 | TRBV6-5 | ASSYSRLQETQY
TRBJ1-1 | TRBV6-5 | ASSYGPGNTEAF
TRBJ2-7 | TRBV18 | ASSPGLSYEQY
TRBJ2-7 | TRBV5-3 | ARSLFPGGYEQY
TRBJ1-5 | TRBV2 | ASRASGGGPQH
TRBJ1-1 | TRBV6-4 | ASSEQWNTEAF
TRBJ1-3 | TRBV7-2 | ASSLGGKNGNTIY
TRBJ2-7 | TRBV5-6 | ASSLGQGAREQY
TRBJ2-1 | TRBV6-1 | ASSGLVFLNNEQF
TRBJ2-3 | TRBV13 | ASRPYSTDTQY
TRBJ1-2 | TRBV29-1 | SVEDRGPGYT
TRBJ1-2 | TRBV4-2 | ASSGGGGGAHFGGYT
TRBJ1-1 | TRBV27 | ASSLSEWRWNTEAF
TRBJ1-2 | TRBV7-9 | ASSGRTWTYGYT
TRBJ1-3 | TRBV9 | ASSVDGQNNPIY
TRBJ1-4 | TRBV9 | ASSSRDRGITNEKLF
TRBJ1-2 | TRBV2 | ASSDIRPGAT
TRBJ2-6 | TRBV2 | ASSVARFSGANVLT
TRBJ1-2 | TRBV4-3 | ASSQESGRGSNYGYT
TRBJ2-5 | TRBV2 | ASSFGQDGLTQY
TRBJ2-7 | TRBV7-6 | ASSLAFGGTYEQY
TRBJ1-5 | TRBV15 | ATSRDTLNRVKQPQH
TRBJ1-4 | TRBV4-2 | ASSQVGTAIEKLF
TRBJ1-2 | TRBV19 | ASRSVGTGVGYT
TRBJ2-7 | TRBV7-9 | ASNVAGGSYEQY
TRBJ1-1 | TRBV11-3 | ASSFSQNTEAF
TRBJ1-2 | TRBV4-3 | ASSHARTGNGYT
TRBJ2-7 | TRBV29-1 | SALGQDLFSYEQY
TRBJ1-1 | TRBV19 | ASKTGSGGANTEAF
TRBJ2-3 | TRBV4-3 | ASSQDPRGQVL
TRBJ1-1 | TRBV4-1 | ASSQEIGLNTEAF
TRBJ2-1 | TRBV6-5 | ASSFGTSGGHEQF
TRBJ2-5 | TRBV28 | ASSLGQGGETQY
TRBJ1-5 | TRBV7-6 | ASSPYQRRAAHQPQH
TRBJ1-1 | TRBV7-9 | ASSTPLGVGTEAF
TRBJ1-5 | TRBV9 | ASSPRDRDNQPQH
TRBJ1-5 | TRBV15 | ATSRGQGLSNQPQH
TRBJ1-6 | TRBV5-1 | ASSLGGQDSSPLH
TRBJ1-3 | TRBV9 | ASSATGVAGNTIY
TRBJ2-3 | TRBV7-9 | ASSLSGGAPNTQY